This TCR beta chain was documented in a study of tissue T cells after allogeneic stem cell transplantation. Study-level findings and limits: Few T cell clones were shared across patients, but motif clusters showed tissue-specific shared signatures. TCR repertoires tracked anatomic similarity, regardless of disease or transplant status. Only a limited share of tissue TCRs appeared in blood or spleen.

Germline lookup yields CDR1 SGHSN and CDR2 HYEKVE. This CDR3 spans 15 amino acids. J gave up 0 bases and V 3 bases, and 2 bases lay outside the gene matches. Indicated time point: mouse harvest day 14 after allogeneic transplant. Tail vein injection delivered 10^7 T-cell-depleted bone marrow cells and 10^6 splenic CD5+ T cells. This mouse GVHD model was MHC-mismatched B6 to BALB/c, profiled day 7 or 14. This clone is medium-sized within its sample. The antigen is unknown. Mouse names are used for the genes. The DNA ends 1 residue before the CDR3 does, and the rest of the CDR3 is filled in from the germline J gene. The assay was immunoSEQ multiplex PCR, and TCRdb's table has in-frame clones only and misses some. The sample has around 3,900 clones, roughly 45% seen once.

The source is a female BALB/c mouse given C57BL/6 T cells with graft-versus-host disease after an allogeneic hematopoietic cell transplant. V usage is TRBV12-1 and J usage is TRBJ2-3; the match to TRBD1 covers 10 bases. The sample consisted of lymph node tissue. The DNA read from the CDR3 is TGTGCCAGCTCTGGACAGGGGGTTAGTGCAGAAACGCTGTAT. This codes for CASSGQGVSAETLY. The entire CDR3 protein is CASSGQGVSAETLYF.